This T cell receptor (beta chain) is from a study of shared clonotypes between healthy human individuals (dated by TCRdb to the early 2020s). With regard to the full study: A few men and a couple of women, aged 18 to 49 years, made up the cohort. For each donor, CD4 naive and CD4 memory were each given three plates, CD8 naive was given two plates, and CD8 memory was given one plate. Blood TCR repertoires of about 5 healthy adults were deeply sequenced to estimate repertoire size and the extent of clonotype sharing between individuals. Different laboratories and diverse techniques were used to prepare libraries and sequence TCR repertoires, to increase sequencing depth and limit assay-specific biases. Leukapheresis yielded between about 0.94 and 9.5 billion PBMCs per donor.

For this clone: The clone's antigen remains unknown. No quality values exist for individual bases; no much larger clone is one base distant.

The study at large found these results: The genetic and exposure-history diversity represented was limited by the small number of donors. Naive subsets generally had larger estimated clonotype richness than memory subsets. Rarefaction of sorted-subset datasets indicated incomplete sequencing despite the large sequencing depth. About 5% of naive CD4, 3.5% of naive CD8, approximately 2.2% of memory CD4, and approximately 0.39% of memory CD8 clonotypes were shared across several donors. Pairwise subsampling indicated that sequencing depth was expected to affect the degree of clonotype sharing among donors. Sampling was restricted to blood, and TCR repertoires in tissues likely differ from the TCR repertoires found in blood. Compared with non-shared clonotypes, clonotypes shared by all four sorted-subset donors had higher generation probabilities.

Using the deep immunoSEQ assay, TCR CDR3 regions were amplified from genomic DNA by multiplex PCR. For each cell subset, the extracted genomic DNA was distributed evenly across all wells of several immunoSEQ 96-well plates, and each plate served as one replicate. For sorted subsets, roughly 190 ng of genomic DNA, equivalent to 25,000 to 35,000 T cell genomes, went into each replicate PCR. Purified libraries were quantified with a Qubit 3.0 fluorometer, sized on a Bioanalyzer 2100, and re-quantified with the KAPA Library Quantification kit. A separate single-read 150-cycle Illumina NextSeq 550 flow cell was used to sequence each immunoSEQ 96-well plate. On the study's bioinformatics: Because the immunoSEQ output included only junctional sequences and no quality scores, the filtering could not be the same as the filtering used for full-length reads. Sequences were annotated with PyIR, a Python wrapper for IgBLAST v1.9, using IMGT germline references to assign V/J genes and CDR3. Reads were filtered out if the reads had weak V/J assignments (E-value above 1e-6), no CDR3, stop codons, out-of-frame junctions, or ambiguous translated residues. A V3J clonotype was defined by an identical inferred V gene, J gene, and CDR3 amino acid sequence. Percentage overlap between repertoires was calculated by dividing the number of shared unique clonotypes by the size of the smaller repertoire. Repertoire richness was assessed with RTK rarefaction, the Chao1 estimator, and Recon v2.1 estimates of unobserved clonotypes. Generation probabilities for all TCRbeta clonotypes obtained by the gDNA method from a handful of donors were computed using OLGA. Held by TCRdb, this immuneACCESS table contains in-frame sequences only and omits some clones. Under half of the omission traces to an unresolved V gene where checked; the cause of the rest is unknown. Clone size and V and J calls were adopted from that table, with D and trimming inferred from the DNA. Recorded for this sample are some 790,000 clones; roughly 72% of them occurred a single time. The top ten hold approximately 2% of the sample.

The donors were healthy, HIV-negative adults with no recently reported acute infections or vaccinations. Every donor was a Caucasian adult living in Nashville, Tennessee, USA. CD4+ T cells were enriched through magnetic negative selection, after which naive cells were positively selected on CD45RA and the remaining negative fraction served as the memory subset. Blood was obtained by leukapheresis, after which PBMCs were separated by Ficoll-Histopaque density gradient centrifugation and cryopreserved in liquid nitrogen vapor phase. Analytical flow cytometry was used to check the purity and quantity of every magnetically sorted T cell population. Genomic DNA was isolated from each sorted fraction and quantified by UV absorbance on a Nanodrop 2000c. The CDR3 contains 11 residues, cysteine and phenylalanine counted. Here the CDR3 DNA is all that survives: 33 bases in frame from base 1. Cut back by 3 bases and 4 bases, the V and J ends lie 6 bases apart. CDR1 and CDR2 are drawn from the germline V gene (reference sequence): DFQATT, SNEGSKA.

This sequence originates from a young woman in good health. The sequenced sample was memory CD4+ T cells sorted from blood. The sample's cell subset or site label is to be understood as: CD45RA-negative fraction. This chain joins TRBV20-1 to TRBJ2-5; the D gene cannot be resolved reliably. The DNA reads TGCAGTGCTAGCCCCCGAGAGACCCAGTACTTC. Translation gives CSASPRETQYF.